This entry lists 15 T cell receptor beta chains sequenced from one sample in a study of OX40 agonist ivuxolimab in advanced cancers. Profiling relied on immunoSEQ multiplex PCR, and the TCRdb table lists in-frame clones only, not all of them. The table lists some 30,000 clones, approximately 91% of them singletons. This specimen consisted of CD4+ or CD8+ T cells sorted from blood, obtained in a trial of the OX40 agonist ivuxolimab. Receptors were obtained from an adult with an advanced solid tumor such as melanoma, head and neck, liver or kidney cancer.

This clone was seen a few times. The chain is built from TRBV7-6 and TRBJ2-7; D remains unclear. CDR1 and CDR2 from the germline V gene are SGHVS and FNYEAQ. V was trimmed by 3 bases and J by 5 bases, leaving 8 bases between them. The CDR3 totals 12 residues. CDR3 amino acids: CASSFTRDEQYF. CDR3 bases: TGTGCCAGCAGCTTTACAAGGGACGAGCAGTACTTC.

This chain uses TRBV27 with TRBJ2-6; 8 nucleotides match TRBD2. V lost 5 bases and J lost 13; bases outside the gene matches: 7. The CDR3 covers 13 residues. Germline V gene lookup returns CDR1 MNHEY and CDR2 SMNVEV (reference sequence). The CDR3 protein is CASSHRGGYVLTF. The CDR3 nucleotides are TGTGCCAGCAGTCACCGGGGGGGTTATGTCCTGACTTTC.

This rearrangement joins TRBV29-1 to TRBJ2-7; D uncertain. Germline CDR1 and CDR2: SQVTM and ANQGSEA. The V end lost 5 bases, the J end lost 2 bases, and 10 bases lay between the germline ends. This CDR3 region has 12 residues. CDR3 nucleotide sequence: TGCAGCGTTATGGCAAAACCCTACGAGCAGTACTTC. Its protein is CSVMAKPYEQYF.

V and J are TRBV7-9 and TRBJ1-2, with D maybe TRBD1 (6 bases). Trimming took off 0 bases at V and 9 bases at J, with 14 bases between the two ends. The germline gives CDR1 SEHNR, CDR2 FQNEAQ (reference sequence). This CDR3 has 14 residues. CDR3 sequence (DNA): TGTGCCAGCAGCTTAGCGGGGGGCAGGGGACGCTACACCTTC. Translated: CASSLAGGRGRYTF.

This chain connects TRBV6-1 to TRBJ1-1, with 8 bases matching TRBD1. The CDR3 loop spans 14 amino acids. Per germline, CDR1 MNHNS and CDR2 SASEGT. The V segment lost 5 bases and the J segment 4 bases; nucleotides outside the gene matches: 6. The CDR3 reads CASSPGGEGTEAFF. Here the CDR3 DNA reads TGTGCCAGCAGTCCAGGGGGCGAGGGCACTGAAGCTTTCTTT.

V and J are TRBV5-6 and TRBJ1-4; no clear D gene. The CDR3 length is 14 residues. The germline V gene encodes CDR1 SGHDT and CDR2 YYEEEE. The V end lost 1 base, the J end lost 0 bases, and 4 bases lay between the germline ends. CDR3 in amino acids: CASSLIATNEKLFF. The DNA of the CDR3 is TGTGCCAGCAGCTTGATTGCAACTAATGAAAAACTGTTTTTT. Variable domain in full (rest from reference TRBV5-6 and TRBJ1-4): DAGVTQSPTHLIKTRGQQVTLRCSPKSGHDTVSWYQQALGQGPQFIFQYYEEEERQRGNFPDRFSGHQFPNYSSELNVNALLLGDSALYLCASSLIATNEKLFFGSGTQLSVL.

The CDR3, as DNA: TGCGCCAGCAGCCAAGATTTCAGGGGGCTTTTGCCCCTCCACTTT. It translates to CASSQDFRGLLPLHF. The chain links TRBV4-1 to TRBJ1-6, with TRBD1 identical over 8 bases. The germline V gene encodes CDR1 MGHRA and CDR2 YSYEKL. The J segment lost 13 bases and the V segment lost 0 bases, leaving 8 bases of the junction unmatched. This CDR3 has 15 residues.

This chain joins TRBV29-1 and TRBJ2-7, with a tentative D call TRBD1 (5 bases). The CDR3 spans 13 residues. Trimming stripped 2 bases from V and 2 bases from J, with 10 bases between. Germline lookup yields CDR1 SQVTM and CDR2 ANQGSEA. The CDR3 sequence: CSVEFAGPYEQYF. The CDR3 DNA sequence: TGCAGCGTTGAATTCGCAGGGCCCTACGAGCAGTACTTC.

V and J are TRBV5-1 and TRBJ2-2; TRBD2 matches 8 bases. The CDR3 loop spans 17 amino acids. V lost 0 bases to trimming and J lost 0 bases; unmatched junction nucleotides: 4. Per germline, CDR1 SGHRS and CDR2 YFSETQ. This CDR3 reads CASSLGLAGTNTGELFF. The CDR3 nucleotides read TGCGCCAGCAGCTTGGGGCTAGCGGGTACGAACACCGGGGAGCTGTTTTTT.

The genes are TRBV7-9 and TRBJ2-7; the D call may be TRBD1 or TRBD2 (6 bases each). The CDR3 length is 15 residues. The V and J ends lost 1 base and 3 bases respectively, with 13 bases between them. The germline gives CDR1 SEHNR, CDR2 FQNEAQ (reference sequence). DNA for the CDR3: TGTGCCAGCAGCTTAGTGAGGGGGGCCATCTACGAGCAGTACTTC. Protein: CASSLVRGAIYEQYF.

The chain combines TRBV19 with TRBJ1-1; D remains unclear. The germline V gene has CDR1 LNHDA and CDR2 SQIVND (reference sequence). V dropped 5 bases and J dropped 3 bases, with 13 bases sitting between them. The CDR3 runs 14 residues. CDR3 region: CASSARQPHTEAFF. The CDR3 DNA reads TGTGCCAGTAGTGCCCGGCAGCCCCACACTGAAGCTTTCTTT.

The gene calls are TRBV5-6 and TRBJ2-1, with TRBD1 matching 8 bases. The germline gives CDR1 SGHDT, CDR2 YYEEEE. The CDR3 spans 17 residues. V was pared by 4 bases and J by 0 bases, with 9 bases of the junction left unmatched. The CDR3 protein is CASSPIGTGASYNEQFF. The CDR3, as DNA: TGTGCCAGCAGCCCGATTGGGACAGGAGCCTCCTACAATGAGCAGTTCTTC.

The J gene is TRBJ1-1, the V gene TRBV19; 9 bases line up with TRBD1. With 5 bases clipped from V and 3 bases from J, the junction kept 7 bases outside the gene matches. This CDR3 is built from 15 residues. The germline V gene has CDR1 LNHDA and CDR2 SQIVND (reference sequence). The CDR3 DNA reads as TGTGCCAGTAGTGCAGGGACAGGGTTGTACACTGAAGCTTTCTTT. It codes for CASSAGTGLYTEAFF.

V gene TRBV5-6 combines with J gene TRBJ2-3; no reliable D call. Deletions cut 6 bases from V and 2 bases from J, with 16 bases between. Germline V gene lookup returns CDR1 SGHDT and CDR2 YYEEEE. This CDR3 is 15 amino acids long. The DNA for the CDR3 is TGTGCCAGCACCTTCGGGCTAACTGTCACAGATACGCAGTATTTT. Residues: CASTFGLTVTDTQYF.

This chain joins TRBV5-6 and TRBJ1-2; tentatively, D is TRBD1 (5 bases). Trimming cost V 4 bases and J 6 bases, with 19 bases left between them. This CDR3 has 15 amino acids. Germline values: CDR1 SGHDT, CDR2 YYEEEE. CDR3 region: CASSRSATDSHGYTF. As DNA, the CDR3 is TGTGCCAGCAGCCGTTCAGCGACAGACTCCCATGGCTACACCTTC.